This T cell receptor beta chain was found in a study of T-cell memory formation after mild COVID-19. Study-wide results and caveats: Clones which contracted sat mainly in CM and EM if CD4+, and in EMRA if CD8+. Several responding clones turned up in pre-infection memory, indicating that cross-reactive memory may have taken part.

Notes on this clonotype: The target antigen is unknown.

MiXCR, run by TCRdb on the 5' RACE reads, gives a single entry per CDR3 protein. The data contain 55,000 to 65,000 distinct CDR3 sequences, 9% to 9.5% of them singletons. V lost 3 bases, J lost 9 bases, and 6 bases stayed unmatched. The CDR3 runs 15 residues. Germline-derived CDR1 and CDR2 are MNHNS and SASEGT. The chain carries TRBV6-1 and TRBJ2-1, with TRBD1 matching over 12 bases. Sequences were obtained from PBMCs or a T cell subset sorted from them (not recorded which). The receptor's source is a man between 18 and 35 years old who had mild COVID-19 (a few samples of this study predate the infection). Cell type and time point are not known. The CDR3 loop reads CASSDPGQGAIEQFF. The CDR3 coding sequence is TGTGCCAGCAGTGACCCGGGACAGGGGGCGATTGAGCAGTTCTTC.